This T cell receptor beta chain is drawn from a study of CD8 T cells in Susac syndrome (dated by TCRdb to between 2018 and 2021). At the level of the whole study: Among the sequenced Susac syndrome patients, roughly six had clinically active disease and under 10 were in clinical remission. At blood withdrawal, Susac syndrome patients were therapy-naive, treated with corticosteroids (with IVIg additionally given to some), or treated with IVIg alone. Whether CD8+ T cell activation and differentiation in Susac syndrome was antigen driven was tested using repertoire sequencing. Clonality of the CD8+ T cell repertoire was compared between roughly twelve healthy donors, roughly 14 Susac syndrome patients and roughly 16 multiple sclerosis patients.

RNA was extracted using the RNeasy kit, and about 0.45 to 1 ug of the RNA was reverse transcribed with random hexamers. TCR beta CDR3 regions were amplified with the immunoSEQ multiplex PCR assay covering 54 Vbeta and 13 Jbeta segments. PCR amplification bias was corrected using a synthetic template baseline for primer optimization and computational correction. As for the authors' bioinformatics: Only productive sequences were kept, with reads annotated to V, D and J genes according to IMGT and analyzed in immunoSEQ Analyzer. Clonality was calculated as one minus the Shannon entropy normalized by log2 of the number of productive unique sequences. Public and private clones were assessed among the 100 most prevalent clones of each patient and control. Clones were defined as Susac-specific if absent from the healthy and MS cohorts, from more than 900 published viral clones and from other ImmuneACCESS disease sequences. Starting from the raw public reads, TCRdb applied fastp trimming at Q25, assembled clones with MiXCR and retained in-frame beta chains. Rows are unified per CDR3 protein, each entry keeping the most common DNA and genes. For this entry, the V and J calls and clone size follow TCRdb and not the study's own pipeline. The sample table records approximately 25,000 distinct CDR3 sequences; roughly 93% of these occur just once. The ten largest clones capture approximately 0.65% of the sample.

A few counts support this clonotype. Its target antigen remains unknown. The junction departs from the called germline gene at one end, perhaps through a read error. Peripheral blood CD8+ and CD4+ T cells from healthy donors, Susac syndrome patients and multiple sclerosis patients were profiled by high-throughput TCR beta sequencing. Susac syndrome patients met recently defined diagnostic criteria for definite or probable disease. Bulk CD8+ and CD4+ T cells were purified by magnetic negative isolation, whereas CD8+ TEMRA cells were enriched by FACS. Blood was drawn into EDTA tubes, processed within 24 hours, and PBMCs were isolated by density gradient centrifugation. PBMCs intended for TCR sequencing were cryopreserved in liquid nitrogen and thawed later in a water bath at 37 degrees C. The sorted or isolated CD4+, CD8+ and CD8+ TEMRA cells reached a purity of at least 90%. In the germline V gene, CDR1 corresponds to LGHNA and CDR2 to YSLEER. Measured from the cysteine to the phenylalanine, the CDR3 is 15 residues long. Only the CDR3 DNA stays, 45 bases, in frame from base 1.

The research as a whole found: CD8+ repertoires in Susac syndrome showed clonal expansion, which was highest in CD8+ TEMRA cells and was greater in clinically active patients than in remitting patients. The study acknowledged that relatively few individuals were included in the TCR sequencing and HLA analysis. Roughly 15 and five Susac-specific public clones were found in the total CD8+ and CD8+ TEMRA repertoires, respectively.

The sequence derives from a human donor with Susac syndrome. Sequenced input: CD8+ T cells from PBMCs. The chain uses TRBV4-3 and TRBJ2-7; TRBD2 matches 7 bases in the middle. CDR3 loop: CASSQDWGGSYEQYF. The bases read TGCGCCAGCAGCCAAGATTGGGGAGGGTCCTACGAGCAATACTTC.